One sample yielded the 14 T cell receptor beta chains listed below, sequenced in a study of T cell responses to AZD1222 COVID-19 vaccine. This table comes from immunoSEQ multiplex PCR, and its TCRdb copy is limited to in-frame clones, with some not included. The profile shows 130,000 or so clones, around 90% of them singletons. Sequenced here: peripheral blood, sampled 28 days after the second dose of the MenACWY control vaccine. Receptor source: an adult who received the MenACWY meningococcal vaccine as a control.

The count of this clone is one. The chain recombines TRBV19 with TRBJ1-1; D uncertain. V was shortened by 6 bases and J by 4 bases, with 9 bases between the two germline ends. This CDR3 region has 12 residues. Looked up from germline, CDR1 is LNHDA and CDR2 is SQIVND (reference sequence). This CDR3 is CASRTSPTEAFF. The CDR3, as DNA: TGTGCCAGTAGGACAAGCCCCACTGAAGCTTTCTTT.

The CDR3 region has the DNA TGTGCCAGCCGGGACCGCGGACCCTATGGCTACACCTTC. It is translated as CASRDRGPYGYTF. The chain uses TRBV6-5 and TRBJ1-2; a possible D gene is TRBD1 (5 bases). The CDR3 covers 13 residues. Trimming took 8 bases from V and 4 from J, leaving 14 bases between them. Germline V lookup: CDR1 MNHEY, CDR2 SVGAGI.

The chain has TRBV6-5 and TRBJ2-1; D might be TRBD1 or TRBD2, each matching 5 bases. CDR3 length: 15 amino acids. CDR1 and CDR2 from the germline V gene are MNHEY and SVGAGI. The V gene lost 6 bases and the J gene lost 2 bases, with 14 bases spanning the gap. The CDR3 loop is CASRASGTTYNEQFF. The CDR3 DNA reads TGTGCCAGCAGAGCCTCGGGGACGACCTACAATGAGCAGTTCTTC.

The chain employs TRBV7-9 and TRBJ1-6; D possibly corresponds to TRBD1 (6 bases). The V gene's germline CDR1 is SEHNR and CDR2 FQNEAQ (reference sequence). CDR3 size: 16 residues. Between the trimmed V and J ends, which lost 5 bases and 11 bases, there was a span of 22 bases. CDR3 in DNA: TGTGCCAGCAGCAAACTAGGACAGAAGATAATTCCACCCCTCCACTTT. It is translated as CASSKLGQKIIPPLHF. Filled out from reference TRBV7-9 and TRBJ1-6, the complete variable domain reads DTGVSQNPRHKITKRGQNVTFRCDPISEHNRLYWYRQTLGQGPEFLTYFQNEAQLEKSRLLSDRFSAERPKGSFSTLEIQRTEQGDSAMYLCASSKLGQKIIPPLHFGNGTRLTVT.

The chain combines TRBV10-3 with TRBJ2-1, with 10 nucleotides matching TRBD1. Germline V gene data show CDR1 as ENHRY and CDR2 as SYGVKD. Germline trimming cut 4 bases from V and 6 bases from J; bases unmatched to any gene: 6. This CDR3 region has 15 residues. In nucleotides, the CDR3 is TGTGCCATCAGTGGGAACCGGGACAGGGGCAATGAGCAGTTCTTC. As protein: CAISGNRDRGNEQFF.

The chain is built from TRBV18 and TRBJ2-2, with D maybe TRBD1 (6 bases). Germline CDR1 is KGHSH and CDR2 is LQKENI. The V end was cut by 1 base, the J end by 0 bases, with 6 bases between. CDR3 size: 15 residues. The CDR3 here is CASSPRTANTGELFF. CDR3 bases: TGTGCCAGCTCACCACGGACAGCGAACACCGGGGAGCTGTTTTTT.

This chain connects TRBV5-1 to TRBJ2-2, with a weak D call TRBD1 (5 bases). This CDR3 spans 15 amino acids. From germline, CDR1 is SGHRS and CDR2 YFSETQ. Trimming removed 1 base from V and 4 bases from J, with 11 bases in between. CDR3: CASSLSSRGTGELFF. DNA for the CDR3: TGCGCCAGCAGCTTGAGCTCTAGGGGCACCGGGGAGCTGTTTTTT.

The gene calls are TRBV7-9 and TRBJ1-2; TRBD1 agrees at 9 bases. This CDR3 is built from 13 residues. V trimming: 1 base; J trimming: 8 bases; junction bases outside the gene matches: 2. In germline, CDR1 is SEHNR, CDR2 FQNEAQ (reference sequence). The CDR3 bases are TGTGCCAGCAGCTTAGGGACAGGGGTCGGCTACACCTTC. Its protein product is CASSLGTGVGYTF.

This chain connects TRBV2 to TRBJ2-3; no reliable D call. This CDR3 has 15 amino acids. Trimming left V 7 bases short and J 2 bases short, with 16 bases between. Germline V gene sequence: CDR1 SNHLY, CDR2 FYNNEI. As DNA, the CDR3 is TGTGCCAGCATAAGGCCTACCTCACACACAGATACGCAGTATTTT. Its translation is CASIRPTSHTDTQYF.

This sequence joins TRBV7-2 and TRBJ2-3; 12 bases align to TRBD2. Germline V gene lookup returns CDR1 SGHTA and CDR2 FQGNSA. The V gene end was trimmed by 2 bases and the J gene end by 4 bases; junction bases not matched to a gene: 13. This CDR3 region has 19 residues. CDR3 protein: CASSLRASGGAGFPDTQYF. In DNA form, the CDR3 reads TGTGCCAGCAGCTTACGAGCTAGCGGGGGGGCCGGGTTCCCAGATACGCAGTATTTT.

This chain joins TRBV28 and TRBJ1-6; D uncertain. Trimming cost V 1 base and J 5 bases, with 12 bases left between them. CDR3 length equals 16 residues. CDR1 is MDHEN and CDR2 is SYDVKM in the germline V gene. The DNA for the CDR3 is TGTGCCAGCAGTTTATCCGGTGCGGCGAATAATTCACCCCTCCACTTT. Translation gives CASSLSGAANNSPLHF.

The gene calls are TRBV18 and TRBJ1-2, with D uncertain. Trimming left V 3 bases short and J 5 bases short, with 13 bases between. Germline assignment: CDR1 KGHSH and CDR2 LQKENI. The CDR3 has 14 residues. In nucleotides, the CDR3 is TGTGCCAGCTCACCGCGGGAGTTGGCGTATGGCTACACCTTC. It is translated as CASSPRELAYGYTF.

The gene calls are TRBV5-5 and TRBJ2-7; 9 bases are shared with TRBD2. Per germline, CDR1 SGHKS and CDR2 YYEKEE (reference sequence). Trimming cost V 4 bases and J 3 bases; bases outside gene matches: 11. CDR3 length: 16 residues. The chain's CDR3 is CASSLGGGRAHYEQYF. The CDR3 DNA sequence: TGTGCCAGCAGCCTGGGGGGCGGGAGGGCTCACTACGAGCAGTACTTC. Drawing the rest from reference TRBV5-5 and TRBJ2-7, the complete variable domain is DAGVTQSPTHLIKTRGQQVTLRCSPISGHKSVSWYQQVLGQGPQFIFQYYEKEERGRGNFPDRFSARQFPNYSSELNVNALLLGDSALYLCASSLGGGRAHYEQYFGPGTRLTVT.

The chain is built from TRBV28 and TRBJ2-3, with D unclear. Germline CDR1 and CDR2: MDHEN and SYDVKM. Trimming shortened V by 3 bases and J by 2 bases, and 9 bases separated the two germline ends. The CDR3 runs 14 residues. The CDR3 region is CASSFNPLTDTQYF. The CDR3 DNA reads as TGTGCCAGCAGTTTCAATCCCCTCACAGATACGCAGTATTTT.